The 28 T cell receptor beta chains presented below share a single source sample, sequenced in a study of shared clonotypes between healthy human individuals (dated by TCRdb to the early 2020s). The library was built by means of the immunoSEQ multiplex PCR assay. TCRdb stores this immuneACCESS table with in-frame sequences only. Part of the clones is absent; in the studies checked, under half of the shortfall reflects unresolved V genes, and no reason is known for the rest. The sample yields some 2.3 million clones; approximately 93% were counted once. Clones ranked in the top ten supply 0.3% to 0.4% of the sample. The material sequenced was naive CD4+ T cells from PBMCs. Taken with the paper, the label for cell subset or site translates to: CD45RA+ positively selected. The receptors come from a man aged 18 to 29 in good health. Some clones in this sample may be carry-over from other donors' samples.

The rearrangement uses TRBV5-4 and TRBJ2-1; D is ambiguous. Per germline, CDR1 SGHNT and CDR2 YYREEE (reference sequence). Trimming pared 0 bases from V and 2 bases from J, leaving 9 bases between. CDR3 length: 15 residues. The CDR3 nucleotides read TGTGCCAGCAGCTTGGGCAGGAACGCCTACAATGAGCAGTTCTTC. Translation gives CASSLGRNAYNEQFF.

This chain links TRBV7-9 with TRBJ2-2; 7 nucleotides agree with TRBD2. The CDR3 extends over 16 amino acids. In germline, CDR1 is SEHNR, CDR2 FQNEAQ (reference sequence). Trimming at V came to 4 bases and at J to 5 bases, leaving 10 bases not matched to a gene. The chain's CDR3 is CASSSKGGSRTGELFF. As DNA, the CDR3 is TGTGCCAGCAGCTCCAAAGGCGGGAGTCGGACCGGGGAGCTGTTTTTT.

The chain links TRBV9 to TRBJ2-2; TRBD2 matches at 12 bases. V gave up 1 base and J gave up 4 bases; unmatched junction bases: 5. Germline V CDR1 and CDR2: SGDLS, YYNGEE. There are 17 residues in the CDR3. DNA of the CDR3: TGTGCCAGCAGCGTAAATCCTAGCGGGAGGGCCACCGGGGAGCTGTTTTTT. Translation: CASSVNPSGRATGELFF.

This clone is a singleton in its sample. The chain links TRBV4-3 to TRBJ1-1; the D gene is possibly TRBD1 (5 bases). This CDR3 has 16 amino acids. Trimming took 0 bases from V and 4 from J, leaving 15 bases between them. CDR1 is LGHNA and CDR2 is YSLEER in the germline V gene. For the CDR3, the DNA is TGCGCCAGCAGCCAAGAGGGAGGCCAGGGAGGCACTGAAGCTTTCTTT. This translates into CASSQEGGQGGTEAFF.

In its sample, this clone was seen once. This rearrangement joins TRBV30 to TRBJ1-3; TRBD1 aligns across 10 bases. The V and J ends lost 0 bases and 2 bases, in that order; junction bases with no gene match: 1. The CDR3 is 15 amino acids. In germline, CDR1 is GTSNPN, CDR2 SVGIG (reference sequence). In DNA, the CDR3 is TGTGCCTGGAGTGTGGGGACAGGGGCTGGAAACACCATATATTTT. Translating it yields CAWSVGTGAGNTIYF.

The table lists this clone with a few counts. This chain uses TRBV5-1 with TRBJ1-2; a possible D gene is TRBD1 (5 bases). This CDR3 has 14 residues. Trimming pared 4 bases from V and 4 bases from J, leaving 14 bases between. Germline lookup yields CDR1 SGHRS and CDR2 YFSETQ. The CDR3 region is CASSPEAGRYGYTF. The CDR3 DNA reads TGCGCCAGCAGCCCCGAGGCAGGGCGCTATGGCTACACCTTC.

The chain links TRBV28 to TRBJ1-5; TRBD1 matches 7 bases. CDR3 length: 13 residues. J lost 11 bases, V lost 5 bases, and 9 bases had no gene match. Germline V CDR1 and CDR2: MDHEN, SYDVKM. The CDR3 sequence is CASSGLTGRAQHF. CDR3 nucleotide sequence: TGTGCCAGCAGTGGGTTGACAGGGAGAGCCCAGCATTTT.

The CDR3 DNA follows: TGCGCCAGCAGCTCGCTCGTGGGATCAATGAACACTGAAGCTTTCTTT. This gives the protein CASSSLVGSMNTEAFF. This chain uses TRBV5-1 with TRBJ1-1; D remains ambiguous. The CDR3 is 16 amino acids. The V and J ends lost 3 bases and 0 bases respectively, with 15 bases between them. CDR1 SGHRS and CDR2 YFSETQ come from the germline V gene.

This sequence joins TRBV5-1 and TRBJ2-7; 9 positions agree with TRBD1. There are 14 residues in the CDR3. Trimming took 4 bases from V and 3 from J; bases not matched to a gene: 5. Germline V gene lookup returns CDR1 SGHRS and CDR2 YFSETQ. CDR3 coding DNA: TGCGCCAGCAGCCACCCGGGACAGGGCTACGAGCAGTACTTC. Its translation: CASSHPGQGYEQYF.

The chain joins TRBV7-8 to TRBJ1-3; no clear D. Trimming stripped 0 bases from V and 3 bases from J, with 9 bases between. This CDR3 has 15 residues. Germline CDR1 and CDR2: SGHVS and FQNEAQ. DNA for the CDR3: TGTGCCAGCAGCTTAGCCGTCAACAGTGGAAACACCATATATTTT. It specifies CASSLAVNSGNTIYF.

This clone occurred once. The rearrangement uses TRBV18 and TRBJ1-2; D gene unclear. The CDR3 runs 16 residues. Trimming cost V 3 bases and J 0 bases, with 14 bases left between them. Germline V gene lookup returns CDR1 KGHSH and CDR2 LQKENI. The CDR3 DNA reads TGTGCCAGCTCACCCCTGGGAGGCCGACCTAACTATGGCTACACCTTC. Translation: CASSPLGGRPNYGYTF. Supplemented by reference TRBV18 and TRBJ1-2, the full variable domain reads NAGVMQNPRHLVRRRGQEARLRCSPMKGHSHVYWYRQLPEEGLKFMVYLQKENIIDESGMPKERFSAEFPKEGPSILRIQQVVRGDSAAYFCASSPLGGRPNYGYTFGSGTRLTVV.

This chain links TRBV5-1 with TRBJ2-1, with 9 bases fitting TRBD1. The CDR3 contains 14 residues. V trimming: 0 bases; J trimming: 9 bases; junction bases outside the gene matches: 4. Germline CDR1 reads SGHRS; CDR2 reads YFSETQ. DNA for the CDR3: TGCGCCAGCAGCTTGGCCGGACAGGGGACTGAGCAGTTCTTC. It translates to CASSLAGQGTEQFF. The full variable domain, with the rest looked up from reference TRBV5-1 and TRBJ2-1, is KAGVTQTPRYLIKTRGQQVTLSCSPISGHRSVSWYQQTPGQGLQFLFEYFSETQRNKGNFPGRFSGRQFSNSRSEMNVSTLELGDSALYLCASSLAGQGTEQFFGPGTRLTVL.

The chain couples TRBV7-2 to TRBJ2-5, with D possibly matching TRBD1 (6 bases). The ends were cut back, 5 bases at V and 5 bases at J, with 12 bases in the middle. The germline CDR1 and CDR2 sequences are SGHTA and FQGNSA. This CDR3 is 13 amino acids long. CDR3 DNA sequence: TGTGCCAGCAGCCCCCCGGACAGTGAGACCCAGTACTTC. This gives the protein CASSPPDSETQYF.

The chain has TRBV18 and TRBJ2-5, with 8 bases aligning to TRBD1. The V segment lost 4 bases and the J segment 4 bases; nucleotides outside the gene matches: 8. Germline-derived CDR1 and CDR2 are KGHSH and LQKENI. This CDR3 has 15 residues. CDR3: CASSQPGQATETQYF. The CDR3 DNA reads as TGTGCCAGCTCACAACCGGGACAGGCCACAGAGACCCAGTACTTC.

The chain combines TRBV7-2 with TRBJ2-7, with D unresolved. The CDR3 loop spans 14 amino acids. Trimming cost V 3 bases and J 0 bases, with 9 bases left between them. Germline V CDR1 and CDR2: SGHTA, FQGNSA. This chain's CDR3 is CASSFSRTSYEQYF. In nucleotides, the CDR3 is TGTGCCAGCAGCTTCAGTAGAACCTCCTACGAGCAGTACTTC.

This clone turned up a few times. This chain joins TRBV4-2 and TRBJ1-1; D is unresolved. Germline loops: CDR1 LGHNA, CDR2 YNFKEQ. V gave up 0 bases and J gave up 5 bases, with 10 bases separating them. This CDR3 is 14 amino acids long. The CDR3 loop reads CASSQDTRITEAFF. The DNA of the CDR3 is TGTGCCAGCAGCCAAGATACGCGCATTACTGAAGCTTTCTTT.

This clone appeared once. The chain couples TRBV9 to TRBJ2-7; unclear D gene. This CDR3 has 14 residues. Germline V lookup: CDR1 SGDLS, CDR2 YYNGEE. Trimming stripped 4 bases from V and 5 bases from J, with 16 bases between. The CDR3 coding sequence is TGTGCCAGCAGCCCCCAACCGGGTCAGGACGAGCAGTACTTC. Protein sequence: CASSPQPGQDEQYF.

This chain connects TRBV10-2 to TRBJ2-7, with D uncertain. Between the trimmed V and J ends, which lost 2 bases and 3 bases, there was a span of 17 bases. The CDR3 has 16 residues. The germline CDR1 and CDR2 sequences are WSHSY and SAAADI. CDR3 protein: CASSEPYPGIYYEQYF. The DNA of the CDR3 is TGCGCCAGCAGTGAGCCCTACCCCGGAATCTACTACGAGCAGTACTTC.

This clone was observed a single time. The CDR3 region has the DNA TGTGCCAGCAGTTTATTCGGGACTTTTTCTTACAATGAGCAGTTCTTC. It yields the protein CASSLFGTFSYNEQFF. This chain uses TRBV2 with TRBJ2-1; a possible D gene is TRBD2 (6 bases). Germline CDR1 SNHLY, CDR2 FYNNEI. This CDR3 comprises 16 residues. V lost 5 bases and J 4 bases, leaving 18 bases between the germline ends.

The genes are TRBV5-1 and TRBJ2-3, with TRBD2 identical over 10 bases. The ends lost 6 bases at V and 2 bases at J; junction bases unmatched: 6. This CDR3 is 15 amino acids long. Germline V lookup: CDR1 SGHRS, CDR2 YFSETQ. CDR3 sequence (DNA): TGCGCCAGCATGGGTAGCGGGAGGTACACAGATACGCAGTATTTT. As protein: CASMGSGRYTDTQYF. The whole variable domain, remainder taken from reference TRBV5-1 and TRBJ2-3, is KAGVTQTPRYLIKTRGQQVTLSCSPISGHRSVSWYQQTPGQGLQFLFEYFSETQRNKGNFPGRFSGRQFSNSRSEMNVSTLELGDSALYLCASMGSGRYTDTQYFGPGTRLTVL.

V is TRBV5-1 and J is TRBJ2-7; D is ambiguous. The germline CDR1 and CDR2 sequences are SGHRS and YFSETQ. CDR3 length: 13 amino acids. The V end lost 2 bases, the J end lost 4 bases, and 10 bases lay between the germline ends. The CDR3 sequence: CASSFGPLYEQYF. DNA of the CDR3: TGCGCCAGCAGCTTTGGACCCCTATACGAGCAGTACTTC.

The V gene is TRBV28, the J gene TRBJ2-2; a weak D match, TRBD1 (5 bases). V was trimmed by 6 bases and J by 0 bases, leaving 11 bases between them. Looked up from germline, CDR1 is MDHEN and CDR2 is SYDVKM. The CDR3 extends over 15 amino acids. The CDR3 DNA is TGTGCCAGCAGATTAGACAGAGCGAACACCGGGGAGCTGTTTTTT. Its translation is CASRLDRANTGELFF.

In its sample, this clone was seen a few times. The genes are TRBV2 and TRBJ1-1, with D maybe TRBD1 (5 bases). Germline V CDR1 and CDR2: SNHLY, FYNNEI. Trimming removed 6 bases at V and 4 bases at J, with 12 bases between. The CDR3 runs to 13 residues. The CDR3: CASSGHQSTEAFF. In nucleotides, the CDR3 is TGTGCCAGCAGCGGACATCAGAGCACTGAAGCTTTCTTT.

V and J are TRBV6-1 and TRBJ2-7; D uncertain. Germline CDR1 MNHNS, CDR2 SASEGT. The V and J ends lost 1 base and 7 bases respectively, with 11 bases between them. The CDR3 spans 13 residues. CDR3 sequence reads: CASSEGLHREQYF. The CDR3 DNA reads TGTGCCAGCAGTGAAGGGCTTCACCGTGAGCAGTACTTC.

The V and J genes are TRBV5-1 and TRBJ2-1, with 7 bases aligning to TRBD2. The CDR3 has 16 amino acids. Germline lookup yields CDR1 SGHRS and CDR2 YFSETQ. J gave up 2 bases and V 0 bases, and 5 bases lay outside the gene matches. CDR3: CASSLAPSGAYNEQFF. CDR3 in DNA: TGCGCCAGCAGCTTGGCCCCTAGCGGCGCCTACAATGAGCAGTTCTTC.

This chain links TRBV20-1 with TRBJ2-7, with a possible D match to TRBD2 (6 bases). Germline assignment: CDR1 DFQATT and CDR2 SNEGSKA (reference sequence). Trimming pared 6 bases from V and 3 bases from J, leaving 9 bases between. This CDR3 has 11 residues. The DNA of the CDR3 is TGCAGTGCCGCGGAGGGCTACGAGCAGTACTTC. Translation gives CSAAEGYEQYF.

This rearrangement joins TRBV5-6 to TRBJ2-2; D uncertain. The V end lost 4 bases, the J end lost 5 bases, and 18 bases lay between the germline ends. The CDR3 is 16 residues long. Germline V lookup: CDR1 SGHDT, CDR2 YYEEEE. This CDR3 reads CASSGKIRSRTGELFF. In DNA, the CDR3 is TGTGCCAGCAGCGGGAAGATCCGCTCCAGGACCGGGGAGCTGTTTTTT.

The chain is built from TRBV29-1 and TRBJ2-1; possible D gene TRBD1, 5 bases. The CDR3 totals 16 residues. From germline, CDR1 is SQVTM and CDR2 ANQGSEA. The V end was cut by 3 bases, the J end by 0 bases, with 15 bases between. CDR3: CSVDGKGSDSYNEQFF. The CDR3, as DNA: TGCAGCGTTGACGGTAAGGGGTCGGACTCCTACAATGAGCAGTTCTTC.